This T cell receptor (beta chain) was identified during a study of TIL therapy for anti-PD-1-resistant metastatic lung cancer. Notes on this clone: The antigen is unknown.

Broader study findings: Infused TIL clonotypes partially replaced the baseline blood repertoire, then decayed over months.

Time point defined: pre-treatment sample, taken before nivolumab and TIL therapy. This was the immunoSEQ v3 assay. Assay used: immunoSEQ multiplex PCR; TCRdb lists only in-frame clones, some missing. The table includes more than 55,000 clones, 55% to 75% detected once. This CDR3 spans 15 amino acids. The V and J ends lost 4 bases and 0 bases respectively, with 12 bases between them. CDR1 and CDR2 from the germline V gene are SGHRS and YFSETQ. The chain recombines TRBV5-1 with TRBJ2-3; D may be TRBD2 (6 bases). The sample here was blood, taken at baseline. This receptor was taken from a person between 30 and 79 years old with non-small cell lung cancer. The CDR3 DNA follows: TGCGCCAGCAGCGCGAGGGCGGGAAGCACAGATACGCAGTATTTT. Protein sequence: CASSARAGSTDTQYF.